One sample yielded the 7 T cell receptor beta chains listed below, sequenced in a study of blood T cells in healthy people across ages. A second 7 to 11 cycle PCR used barcoded and J-beta primers. Via MiXCR, TCRdb re-called the 5' RACE reads, giving one row per CDR3 protein. The profile shows over 950,000 distinct CDR3 sequences, under 40% of them singletons. Sequencing was done on a sample of blood. The receptors shown here come from a man between 18 and 35 years old in good health.

The gene calls are TRBV9 and TRBJ1-1; 7 bases map to TRBD1. J was trimmed by 0 bases and V by 3 bases; bases with no gene match: 8. The CDR3 runs 16 residues. Germline-derived CDR1 and CDR2 are SGDLS and YYNGEE. CDR3 protein: CASSDDRVTMNTEAFF. The CDR3 region has the DNA TGTGCCAGCAGCGACGACAGGGTAACGATGAACACTGAAGCTTTCTTT.

This clonotype appeared a few times. This chain uses TRBV29-1 with TRBJ1-2, with unresolved D. This CDR3 region has 12 residues. Trimming took 1 base from V and 4 from J, leaving 7 bases between them. Germline V gene data show CDR1 as SQVTM and CDR2 as ANQGSEA. The CDR3 region is CSVEATPYGYTF. Here the CDR3 DNA reads TGCAGCGTTGAAGCTACCCCCTATGGCTACACCTTC.

The chain employs TRBV4-3 and TRBJ1-1, with no clear D. Trimming shortened V by 1 base and J by 2 bases, and 14 bases separated the two germline ends. CDR1 and CDR2 from the germline V gene are LGHNA and YSLEER. This CDR3 has 16 residues. As DNA, the CDR3 is TGCGCCAGCAGCCAAGTAGGAGCGTCTGGAAACACTGAAGCTTTCTTT. It specifies CASSQVGASGNTEAFF.

This clonotype was counted only a few times. V and J are TRBV20-1 and TRBJ2-5; D is ambiguous. Per the germline V gene, CDR1 is DFQATT and CDR2 is SNEGSKA (reference sequence). The CDR3 is made up of 12 amino acids. The V end lost 0 bases, the J end lost 2 bases, and 4 bases lay between the germline ends. CDR3 amino acids: CSARDPQETQYF. CDR3 bases: TGCAGTGCTAGAGATCCGCAAGAGACCCAGTACTTC.

This clonotype appeared once. The rearrangement links TRBV20-1 to TRBJ1-1; D not certain. The CDR3 totals 15 residues. Trimming pared 0 bases from V and 0 bases from J, leaving 11 bases between. CDR1 and CDR2 from the germline V gene are DFQATT and SNEGSKA (reference sequence). The CDR3 DNA is TGCAGTGCTAGAGATTTCCGGGCTCTGAACACTGAAGCTTTCTTT. Amino acid sequence: CSARDFRALNTEAFF.

This clonotype has just a few counts. The rearrangement joins TRBV5-1 to TRBJ1-2; possibly TRBD1 for D (6 bases). V lost 4 bases and J lost 3, with 13 bases in between. CDR3 length equals 14 residues. Germline CDR1 SGHRS, CDR2 YFSETQ. The CDR3 bases are TGCGCCAGCAGCACCGACAGGAGGGACTATGGCTACACCTTC. Its translation: CASSTDRRDYGYTF.

The J gene is TRBJ2-1, the V gene TRBV7-3, with D tentatively TRBD2 (6 bases). Germline V lookup: CDR1 SGHTA, CDR2 FQGTGA. CDR3 length: 15 residues. V was shortened by 9 bases and J by 9 bases, with 24 bases between the two germline ends. In DNA, the CDR3 is TGTGCCAGTAGCGCGGGGCCCGAGATGGGGGGTGAGCAGTTCTTC. Protein sequence: CASSAGPEMGGEQFF.